This record concerns one T cell receptor (beta chain) sequence. This clonotype showed up just a few times. No antigen is known for it. No qualities accompany the bases; no much larger clone lies one base away. The TCR beta CDR3 regions were amplified from the RNA transcripts. A first-round RT-PCR of the TCR CDR3 used the HTBI primer set with the Qiagen OneStep RT-PCR kit. A second multiplex PCR round built the libraries, followed by size selection and purification. Libraries were sequenced paired-end with 100 bp reads on an Illumina HiSeq2000. The paper's data handling went like this. Raw data were processed with SOAPnuke, discarding reads with adapters, uncalled bases, mean Phred below 15, or no exact constant-primer or identifier match. COPE v1.2.5 was used to merge the high-quality paired reads, and each unique nucleotide sequence was defined as a clonotype. Clonotypes were aligned to IMGT TRBV, TRBD and TRBJ reference segments using MiTCR v1.1. The analysis was restricted to V-J combinations with a frequency above 0.0001, which together covered over 99% of the repertoires. A TCS score was defined as the ratio between F50 (clonal expansion) and ExV (chaos), using BLOSUM62-based TCRdist between CDR3 peptides within each V-J. Welch's t-statistics and random forest reduced just over 500 V-J features to roughly 13, which were used in a naive Bayes classifier (R e1071). The similarity between thyroid and blood repertoires was quantified using the Morisita-Horn index. Using fastp trimming at Q25 and MiXCR clonotype assembly, TCRdb reanalyzed the public sequencing data and kept in-frame beta chains. Entries are consolidated by CDR3 protein sequence, retaining the most common genes and DNA. The V and J calls were not made by the authors but by TCRdb's processing. Here the sample has 600,000 to 700,000 distinct CDR3 sequences; over 40% occur a single time. The top ten clones comprise about 7.7% of the sample.

Including cysteine and phenylalanine, the CDR3 has 16 amino acids. Of all the DNA, just the CDR3 is kept, 48 bases in frame from base 1. The germline V and J ends show losses of 3 bases and 5 bases respectively, and no gene match explains 10 bases of the junction. CDR1 SGHVS and CDR2 FQNEAQ were looked up in the germline V gene. The data belong to a study of T cells in Graves' hyperthyroidism and ophthalmopathy (dated by TCRdb to the late 2010s). Concerning the study at large: To identify TCR V-J signatures that set the groups apart, the researchers used a discovery cohort of 100 patients, made up of under 50 with Graves' ophthalmopathy and around 58 with stable Graves' hyperthyroidism. Prospective prediction of ophthalmopathy was tested in an independent validation cohort consisting of 18 to 20 hyperthyroidism patients and around 16 patients who later progressed to ophthalmopathy. In six Graves' hyperthyroidism patients, the study also compared T-cell repertoires from thyroid tissue with T-cell repertoires from blood. The paper describes TCR Vbeta CDR3 sequencing of around 130 peripheral blood samples, made up of about 40 ophthalmopathy patients, 70 to 80 hyperthyroidism patients and 17 progressor patients. The 90 or so discovery patients were randomly split 7:3 into training and test sets. After sampling, hyperthyroidism patients received methimazole starting at 30 mg daily, and ophthalmopathy patients received high-dose intravenous methylprednisolone.

Patients with uncontrolled infections, other autoimmune diseases, pregnancy or lactation were excluded. Diagnoses were established on the basis of clinical symptoms, serum thyroxine and TRAb, thyroid ultrasound, and orbital computed tomography. Total RNA was extracted using Trizol reagent, and RNA quality was assessed on an Agilent 2100 Bioanalyzer. The full study reports these points: In validation, the model predicted progression to ophthalmopathy a median of around six months before onset, with roughly 68% sensitivity and 72.22% specificity. Most expanded thyroid clonotypes (frequency above 0.001) were also detected in blood, a finding suggesting that blood repertoires may reflect thyroid immune responses. A model built on a 13 V-J signature distinguished ophthalmopathy from stable hyperthyroidism, reaching roughly 88% sensitivity and 81.08% specificity in cross-validation and 80%/75% in testing. Sample size was not statistically predetermined, and investigators were not blinded to group allocation.

The sequence derives from an adult man with Graves' disease, either hyperthyroidism or ophthalmopathy (not recorded which). In this chain, TRBV7-8 is recombined with TRBJ2-5, and 9 bases in between align with TRBD2. Sequenced input: peripheral blood or thyroid tissue (not recorded which). The DNA reads TGTGCCAGCAGCTTCGGACTAGCGAAGGGGGGGGAGACCCAGTACTTC. It encodes CASSFGLAKGGETQYF.